These 30 T cell receptor beta chains were sequenced from one sample in a study of graft-versus-host responses after intestinal transplantation. Profiled with immunoSEQ multiplex PCR; TCRdb holds only in-frame clones, not every one. The sample shows fewer than 90,000 clones, about 94% of them seen only once. These TCRs are of unknown antigen specificity. The input for sequencing was unstimulated CD4+ T cells sorted from spleen or lymph node cells, taken before transplant. The origin of the receptors is a human donor who was the organ donor for an intestinal transplant.

The gene calls are TRBV5-5 and TRBJ2-3; 7 bases align to TRBD1. Germline lookup yields CDR1 SGHKS and CDR2 YYEKEE (reference sequence). This CDR3 has 14 residues. The V and J ends lost 3 bases and 2 bases, in that order; junction bases with no gene match: 3. The chain's CDR3 is CASSWDSSTDTQYF. The CDR3 DNA is TGTGCCAGCAGCTGGGACAGCTCCACAGATACGCAGTATTTT.

CDR3 sequence reads: CASSVGQGDEKLFF. The CDR3 coding sequence is TGTGCCAGCAGCGTAGGCCAGGGGGATGAAAAACTGTTTTTT. The chain recombines TRBV9 with TRBJ1-4; 7 nucleotides match TRBD1. There are 14 residues in the CDR3. Per the germline V gene, CDR1 is SGDLS and CDR2 is YYNGEE. V gave up 0 bases and J gave up 6 bases; unmatched junction bases: 2.

The CDR3 coding sequence is TGTGCCGTCCTTCGACAGGGGGAGTATGGCTACACCTTC. Translated, it gives CAVLRQGEYGYTF. J is TRBJ1-2 and V is TRBV5-4; the match to TRBD1 covers 9 bases. CDR1 is SGHNT and CDR2 is YYREEE in the germline V gene (reference sequence). The CDR3 consists of 13 residues. After removal of 10 bases from V and 5 bases from J, the junction contained 9 bases not matched to a gene.

This sequence joins TRBV4-1 and TRBJ2-7; D call uncertain. Trimming removed 0 bases from V and 0 bases from J, with 12 bases in between. CDR1 and CDR2 (germline): MGHRA, YSYEKL. This CDR3 is 16 amino acids long. The CDR3 bases are TGCGCCAGCAGCCAAGATTCCGCGGCGAGCTCCTACGAGCAGTACTTC. Translation gives CASSQDSAASSYEQYF.

The chain carries TRBV19 and TRBJ1-1; D remains ambiguous. This CDR3 has 14 amino acids. V dropped 1 base and J dropped 1 base, with 7 bases sitting between them. Germline CDR1 is LNHDA and CDR2 is SQIVND (reference sequence). Here the CDR3 reads CASSIAGANTEAFF. CDR3 nucleotide sequence: TGTGCCAGTAGTATAGCTGGCGCGAACACTGAAGCTTTCTTT.

The chain's CDR3 is CASSVRGGERQPQHF. In DNA form, the CDR3 reads TGTGCCAGCTCCGTGAGAGGGGGGGAGAGGCAGCCCCAGCATTTT. This sequence joins TRBV18 and TRBJ1-5; possibly TRBD1 for D (6 bases). CDR3 length: 15 residues. V was shortened by 6 bases and J by 7 bases, with 19 bases between the two germline ends. Germline CDR1 is KGHSH and CDR2 is LQKENI.

This rearrangement joins TRBV19 to TRBJ2-1; D ambiguous. CDR1 LNHDA and CDR2 SQIVND come from the germline V gene (reference sequence). Trimming took off 5 bases at V and 0 bases at J, with 14 bases between the two ends. The CDR3 extends over 16 amino acids. The DNA for the CDR3 is TGTGCCAGTAGTCCCCGCCCGAGTTCCTCCTACAATGAGCAGTTCTTC. Protein product: CASSPRPSSSYNEQFF.

The rearrangement joins TRBV5-5 to TRBJ2-7, with D hard to call. Germline loops: CDR1 SGHKS, CDR2 YYEKEE (reference sequence). The CDR3 loop spans 13 amino acids. V dropped 2 bases and J dropped 9 bases, with 15 bases sitting between them. This CDR3 reads CASSFAHLSGQYF. CDR3 DNA: TGTGCCAGCAGCTTTGCCCACCTTTCAGGGCAGTACTTC.

About this clone: Other nucleotide sequences in the sample specify the same CDR3. In DNA form, the CDR3 reads TGCGCCAGCAGCCTCGCGGGGGCGCGATCGGATACGCAGTATTTT. Translated: CASSLAGARSDTQYF. The V and J genes are TRBV5-1 and TRBJ2-3, with D possibly TRBD2 on 7 matching bases. Trimming pared 4 bases from V and 6 bases from J, leaving 18 bases between. Germline V gene data show CDR1 as SGHRS and CDR2 as YFSETQ. The CDR3 covers 15 residues.

The rearrangement joins TRBV7-2 to TRBJ2-1; TRBD1 matches 7 bases. J was trimmed by 2 bases and V by 3 bases; bases with no gene match: 7. The germline V gene encodes CDR1 SGHTA and CDR2 FQGNSA. The CDR3 spans 16 residues. The CDR3 region has the DNA TGTGCCAGCAGCTTGGAGACAGGGAGAACCTACAATGAGCAGTTCTTC. Translated: CASSLETGRTYNEQFF.

As DNA, the CDR3 is TGTGCCTGGAAGGACTGGGGGGATCCAGATACGCAGTATTTT. It encodes CAWKDWGDPDTQYF. The chain couples TRBV30 to TRBJ2-3, with D maybe TRBD2 (6 bases). Germline CDR1 reads GTSNPN; CDR2 reads SVGIG (reference sequence). V gave up 4 bases and J gave up 4 bases, with 15 bases separating them. The length of the CDR3 is 14 residues.

The chain is built from TRBV28 and TRBJ1-2; 8 bases are shared with TRBD1. This CDR3 has 15 residues. Germline V gene lookup returns CDR1 MDHEN and CDR2 SYDVKM. The trim removed 1 base at V and 10 bases at J, leaving 11 bases unmatched. The CDR3 here is CASSLLTGAPSDYTF. The CDR3 nucleotides read TGTGCCAGCAGTTTATTGACAGGGGCCCCCTCTGACTACACCTTC.

This chain uses TRBV7-2 with TRBJ1-2; 7 bases are shared with TRBD1. V dropped 4 bases and J dropped 0; count of bases not matched to a gene: 8. The CDR3 consists of 16 residues. The germline CDR1 and CDR2 sequences are SGHTA and FQGNSA. The CDR3: CASSSRTGLANYGYTF. DNA for the CDR3: TGTGCCAGCAGCTCCCGGACAGGTCTAGCTAACTATGGCTACACCTTC.

The rearrangement uses TRBV4-2 and TRBJ1-2; 11 nucleotides match TRBD1. Germline CDR1 LGHNA, CDR2 YNFKEQ. The V segment lost 5 bases and the J segment 4 bases; nucleotides outside the gene matches: 12. The CDR3 runs 17 residues. CDR3 sequence reads: CASSADRTGGDSYGYTF. The CDR3 region has the DNA TGTGCCAGCAGCGCCGACCGGACAGGGGGCGATAGCTATGGCTACACCTTC.

The chain carries TRBV7-2 and TRBJ1-6; D gene unclear. The germline V and J ends were trimmed by 5 bases and 0 bases, with 14 bases remaining between them. Germline values: CDR1 SGHTA, CDR2 FQGNSA. This CDR3 contains 17 residues. The CDR3 is CASSTWAASSYNSPLHF. CDR3 DNA sequence: TGTGCCAGCAGCACCTGGGCCGCGAGCTCCTATAATTCACCCCTCCACTTT.

The rearrangement joins TRBV9 to TRBJ1-1, with TRBD1 identical over 9 bases. J gave up 7 bases and V 4 bases, and 14 bases lay outside the gene matches. CDR3 size: 16 residues. Germline-derived CDR1 and CDR2 are SGDLS and YYNGEE. CDR3 nucleotide sequence: TGTGCCAGCAGCACCAGACCATCGGGACAGGGCTTTGAAGCTTTCTTT. Translation gives CASSTRPSGQGFEAFF. Supplemented by reference TRBV9 and TRBJ1-1, the full variable domain reads DSGVTQTPKHLITATGQRVTLRCSPRSGDLSVYWYQQSLDQGLQFLIQYYNGEERAKGNILERFSAQQFPDLHSELNLSSLELGDSALYFCASSTRPSGQGFEAFFGQGTRLTVV.

This chain joins TRBV18 and TRBJ2-7; 10 bases align to TRBD1. Trimming cost V 2 bases and J 6 bases; bases outside gene matches: 7. This CDR3 has 15 amino acids. Germline assignment: CDR1 KGHSH and CDR2 LQKENI. The CDR3 sequence is CASSPRLGQGTEQYF. The CDR3 DNA is TGTGCCAGCTCACCAAGATTGGGACAGGGGACCGAGCAGTACTTC.

V gene TRBV11-2 combines with J gene TRBJ1-1; D gene ambiguous. CDR1 is SGHAT, CDR2 FQNNGV, per germline. CDR3 length: 16 amino acids. V dropped 4 bases and J dropped 0 bases, with 15 bases sitting between them. CDR3 nucleotides: TGTGCCAGCAGCTCCCAACAAGCGGGCCTGAACACTGAAGCTTTCTTT. It is translated as CASSSQQAGLNTEAFF.

The rearrangement uses TRBV2 and TRBJ2-2; 7 bases match TRBD2. This CDR3 spans 15 amino acids. Per the germline V gene, CDR1 is SNHLY and CDR2 is FYNNEI. J lost 0 bases, V lost 4 bases, and 2 bases had no gene match. CDR3: CASSAGLSNTGELFF. In DNA form, the CDR3 reads TGTGCCAGCAGTGCGGGACTATCGAACACCGGGGAGCTGTTTTTT. Combining the CDR3 with reference TRBV2 and TRBJ2-2 gives the whole variable domain EPEVTQTPSHQVTQMGQEVILRCVPISNHLYFYWYRQILGQKVEFLVSFYNNEISEKSEIFDDQFSVERPDGSNFTLKIRSTKLEDSAMYFCASSAGLSNTGELFFGEGSRLTVL.

The chain joins TRBV19 to TRBJ2-7; TRBD1 matches 8 bases. After removal of 6 bases from V and 1 base from J, the junction contained 2 bases not matched to a gene. The CDR3 has 13 amino acids. The germline gives CDR1 LNHDA, CDR2 SQIVND (reference sequence). The CDR3 spells CASSRDRSYEQYF. Here the CDR3 DNA reads TGTGCCAGTAGCCGGGACAGGTCCTACGAGCAGTACTTC.

CDR3 in DNA: TGTGCCAGCAGTTATTCAGGGGGGCCAAGCTATGGCTACACCTTC. Encoded protein: CASSYSGGPSYGYTF. The V and J genes are TRBV28 and TRBJ1-2; 7 bases line up with TRBD1. This CDR3 has 15 amino acids. Looked up from germline, CDR1 is MDHEN and CDR2 is SYDVKM. After removal of 4 bases from V and 4 bases from J, the junction contained 9 bases not matched to a gene.

This sequence joins TRBV4-1 and TRBJ1-4; D unresolved. Germline-derived CDR1 and CDR2 are MGHRA and YSYEKL. V gave up 0 bases and J gave up 7 bases, with 12 bases separating them. The CDR3 runs 15 residues. Here the CDR3 DNA reads TGCGCCAGCAGCCAAGAGAAGCTTCGAGGTGAAAAACTGTTTTTT. This codes for CASSQEKLRGEKLFF.

The V call is TRBV6-1, the J call TRBJ1-1, with D hard to call. This CDR3 has 13 residues. Germline loops: CDR1 MNHNS, CDR2 SASEGT. Trimming removed 4 bases from V and 1 base from J, with 7 bases in between. The CDR3 loop reads CASSVPANTEAFF. CDR3 nucleotides: TGTGCCAGCAGTGTTCCGGCGAACACTGAAGCTTTCTTT.

The chain employs TRBV11-2 and TRBJ2-3, with D hard to call. Germline V gene lookup returns CDR1 SGHAT and CDR2 FQNNGV. V was cut by 1 base and J by 3 bases, with 5 bases left in between. The CDR3 is 13 amino acids. The chain's CDR3 is CASSLGPTDTQYF. CDR3 in DNA: TGTGCCAGCAGCTTAGGGCCTACAGATACGCAGTATTTT.

V gene TRBV7-2 combines with J gene TRBJ2-1; unclear D gene. The germline V gene has CDR1 SGHTA and CDR2 FQGNSA. The CDR3 spans 15 residues. Trimming pared 2 bases from V and 4 bases from J, leaving 12 bases between. CDR3 nucleotides: TGTGCCAGCAGCTTATCCCCAAACCAATACAATGAGCAGTTCTTC. Amino acid sequence: CASSLSPNQYNEQFF. Combining the CDR3 with reference TRBV7-2 and TRBJ2-1 gives the whole variable domain GAGVSQSPSNKVTEKGKDVELRCDPISGHTALYWYRQSLGQGLEFLIYFQGNSAPDKSGLPSDRFSAERTGGSVSTLTIQRTQQEDSAVYLCASSLSPNQYNEQFFGPGTRLTVL.

The sample holds one count of this clone. CDR3 residues: CASSSSQGRRNTIYF. The CDR3 nucleotides read TGTGCCAGCAGCTCCTCCCAGGGACGAAGAAACACCATATATTTT. This rearrangement joins TRBV11-2 to TRBJ1-3; D possibly corresponds to TRBD1 (5 bases). V lost 4 bases and J 5 bases, leaving 15 bases between the germline ends. Germline V gene lookup returns CDR1 SGHAT and CDR2 FQNNGV. This CDR3 comprises 15 residues.

The sample holds one count of this clone. The genes are TRBV5-1 and TRBJ2-1, with 10 bases lining up with TRBD2. Germline CDR1 reads SGHRS; CDR2 reads YFSETQ. Losses at the gene ends were 0 bases for V and 9 bases for J; bases not matched to a gene: 6. The CDR3 runs 15 residues. CDR3 residues: CASSLAPSGGPEQFF. The CDR3 nucleotides read TGCGCCAGCAGCTTGGCCCCTAGCGGGGGTCCTGAGCAGTTCTTC.

This clone was observed a handful of times. The genes are TRBV11-2 and TRBJ2-3; TRBD2 agrees at 9 bases. Germline trimming cut 2 bases from V and 2 bases from J; bases unmatched to any gene: 8. Germline CDR1 reads SGHAT; CDR2 reads FQNNGV. This CDR3 has 17 residues. Here the CDR3 DNA reads TGTGCCAGCAGCTTAATTCAGCGGGGGGCCCTCACAGATACGCAGTATTTT. It codes for CASSLIQRGALTDTQYF.

V is TRBV7-6 and J is TRBJ2-3; tentatively, D is TRBD1 or TRBD2 (5 bases each). The V end lost 4 bases, the J end lost 6 bases, and 8 bases lay between the germline ends. This CDR3 is 12 amino acids long. Germline-derived CDR1 and CDR2 are SGHVS and FNYEAQ. For the CDR3, the DNA is TGTGCCAGCAGCTCCGGGGCGGATACGCAGTATTTT. As protein: CASSSGADTQYF.

The chain recombines TRBV7-9 with TRBJ2-3; no definite D call. The germline CDR1 and CDR2 sequences are SEHNR and FQNEAQ (reference sequence). V dropped 3 bases and J dropped 1 base, with 5 bases sitting between them. This CDR3 has 13 amino acids. The chain's CDR3 is CASSFYGTDTQYF. As DNA, the CDR3 is TGTGCCAGCAGCTTTTATGGCACAGATACGCAGTATTTT.